Sequencing of this T cell receptor (beta chain) was carried out in a study of T cell responses to AZD1222 COVID-19 vaccine. Study findings and constraints: At baseline, just five to seven AZD1222 recipients tested seropositive. Regions 160-218 and 743-854 held dominance among vaccine-associated CD4 TCRs, which spanned spike.

Trimming left V 5 bases short and J 4 bases short, with 10 bases between. The CDR3 has 13 amino acids. Looked up from germline, CDR1 is SGHRS and CDR2 is YFSETQ. As for this clone: What it recognizes is unknown.

Sequencing was performed with immunoSEQ multiplex PCR; in TCRdb, only in-frame clones are kept and a portion is missing. The table has about 84,000 clones, over 80% seen once; the top ten hold roughly 10%. Sequenced material: peripheral blood, taken 28 days after the second AZD1222 dose. This TCR derives from an adult who received the AZD1222 COVID-19 vaccine. The rearrangement links TRBV5-1 to TRBJ1-3; possibly TRBD1 for D (5 bases). The CDR3 bases are TGCGCCAGCAGTCGGGACCCCGGAAACACCATATATTTT. Its translation is CASSRDPGNTIYF.